This TCR beta chain is from a study of T cells in localized non-small cell lung cancer. The germline V gene has CDR1 MNHNS and CDR2 SASEGT. This CDR3 has 13 residues. Trimming cost V 6 bases and J 5 bases; bases outside gene matches: 3. Clones were sequenced by immunoSEQ multiplex PCR, and TCRdb holds only the in-frame ones, with some missing. The profile shows tens of thousands of clones, 94% of them singletons. The source was peripheral blood, collected before any cancer treatment. The chain recombines TRBV6-1 with TRBJ1-5, with 8 bases lining up with TRBD1. The clonotype comes from a woman aged 35-75 years with stage I lung adenocarcinoma. CDR3 region: CASRDRAHQPQHF. The CDR3 DNA follows: TGTGCCAGCAGGGACAGGGCTCATCAGCCCCAGCATTTT.